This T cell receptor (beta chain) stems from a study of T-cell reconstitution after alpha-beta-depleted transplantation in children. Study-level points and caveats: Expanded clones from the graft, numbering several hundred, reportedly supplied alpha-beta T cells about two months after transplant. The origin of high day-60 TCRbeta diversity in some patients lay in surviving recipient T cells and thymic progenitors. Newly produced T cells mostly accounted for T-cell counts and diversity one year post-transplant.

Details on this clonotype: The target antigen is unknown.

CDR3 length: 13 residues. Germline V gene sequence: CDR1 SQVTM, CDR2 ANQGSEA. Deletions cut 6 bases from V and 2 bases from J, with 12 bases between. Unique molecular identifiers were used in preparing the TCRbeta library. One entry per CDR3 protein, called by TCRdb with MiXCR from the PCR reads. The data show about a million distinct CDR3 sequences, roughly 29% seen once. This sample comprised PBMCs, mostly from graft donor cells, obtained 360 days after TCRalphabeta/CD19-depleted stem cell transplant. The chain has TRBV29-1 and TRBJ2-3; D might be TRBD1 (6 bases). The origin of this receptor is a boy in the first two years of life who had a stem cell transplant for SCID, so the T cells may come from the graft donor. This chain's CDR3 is CSVRGQYTDTQYF. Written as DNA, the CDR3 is TGCAGCGTAAGAGGACAGTACACAGATACGCAGTATTTT.